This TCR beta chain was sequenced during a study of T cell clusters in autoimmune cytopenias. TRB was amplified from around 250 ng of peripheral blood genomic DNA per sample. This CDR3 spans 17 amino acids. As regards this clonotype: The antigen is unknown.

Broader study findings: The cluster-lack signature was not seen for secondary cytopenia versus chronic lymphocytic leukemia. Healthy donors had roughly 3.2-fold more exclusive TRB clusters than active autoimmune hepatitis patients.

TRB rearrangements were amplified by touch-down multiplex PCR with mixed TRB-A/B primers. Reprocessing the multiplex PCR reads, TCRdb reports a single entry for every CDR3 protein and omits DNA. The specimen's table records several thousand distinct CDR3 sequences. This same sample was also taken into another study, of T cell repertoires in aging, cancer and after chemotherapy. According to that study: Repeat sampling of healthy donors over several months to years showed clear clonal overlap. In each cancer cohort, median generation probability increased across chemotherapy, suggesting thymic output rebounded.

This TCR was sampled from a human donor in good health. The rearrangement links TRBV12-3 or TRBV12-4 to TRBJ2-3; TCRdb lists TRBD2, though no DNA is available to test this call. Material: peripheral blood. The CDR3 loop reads CASRPGTSGGAGDTQYF.